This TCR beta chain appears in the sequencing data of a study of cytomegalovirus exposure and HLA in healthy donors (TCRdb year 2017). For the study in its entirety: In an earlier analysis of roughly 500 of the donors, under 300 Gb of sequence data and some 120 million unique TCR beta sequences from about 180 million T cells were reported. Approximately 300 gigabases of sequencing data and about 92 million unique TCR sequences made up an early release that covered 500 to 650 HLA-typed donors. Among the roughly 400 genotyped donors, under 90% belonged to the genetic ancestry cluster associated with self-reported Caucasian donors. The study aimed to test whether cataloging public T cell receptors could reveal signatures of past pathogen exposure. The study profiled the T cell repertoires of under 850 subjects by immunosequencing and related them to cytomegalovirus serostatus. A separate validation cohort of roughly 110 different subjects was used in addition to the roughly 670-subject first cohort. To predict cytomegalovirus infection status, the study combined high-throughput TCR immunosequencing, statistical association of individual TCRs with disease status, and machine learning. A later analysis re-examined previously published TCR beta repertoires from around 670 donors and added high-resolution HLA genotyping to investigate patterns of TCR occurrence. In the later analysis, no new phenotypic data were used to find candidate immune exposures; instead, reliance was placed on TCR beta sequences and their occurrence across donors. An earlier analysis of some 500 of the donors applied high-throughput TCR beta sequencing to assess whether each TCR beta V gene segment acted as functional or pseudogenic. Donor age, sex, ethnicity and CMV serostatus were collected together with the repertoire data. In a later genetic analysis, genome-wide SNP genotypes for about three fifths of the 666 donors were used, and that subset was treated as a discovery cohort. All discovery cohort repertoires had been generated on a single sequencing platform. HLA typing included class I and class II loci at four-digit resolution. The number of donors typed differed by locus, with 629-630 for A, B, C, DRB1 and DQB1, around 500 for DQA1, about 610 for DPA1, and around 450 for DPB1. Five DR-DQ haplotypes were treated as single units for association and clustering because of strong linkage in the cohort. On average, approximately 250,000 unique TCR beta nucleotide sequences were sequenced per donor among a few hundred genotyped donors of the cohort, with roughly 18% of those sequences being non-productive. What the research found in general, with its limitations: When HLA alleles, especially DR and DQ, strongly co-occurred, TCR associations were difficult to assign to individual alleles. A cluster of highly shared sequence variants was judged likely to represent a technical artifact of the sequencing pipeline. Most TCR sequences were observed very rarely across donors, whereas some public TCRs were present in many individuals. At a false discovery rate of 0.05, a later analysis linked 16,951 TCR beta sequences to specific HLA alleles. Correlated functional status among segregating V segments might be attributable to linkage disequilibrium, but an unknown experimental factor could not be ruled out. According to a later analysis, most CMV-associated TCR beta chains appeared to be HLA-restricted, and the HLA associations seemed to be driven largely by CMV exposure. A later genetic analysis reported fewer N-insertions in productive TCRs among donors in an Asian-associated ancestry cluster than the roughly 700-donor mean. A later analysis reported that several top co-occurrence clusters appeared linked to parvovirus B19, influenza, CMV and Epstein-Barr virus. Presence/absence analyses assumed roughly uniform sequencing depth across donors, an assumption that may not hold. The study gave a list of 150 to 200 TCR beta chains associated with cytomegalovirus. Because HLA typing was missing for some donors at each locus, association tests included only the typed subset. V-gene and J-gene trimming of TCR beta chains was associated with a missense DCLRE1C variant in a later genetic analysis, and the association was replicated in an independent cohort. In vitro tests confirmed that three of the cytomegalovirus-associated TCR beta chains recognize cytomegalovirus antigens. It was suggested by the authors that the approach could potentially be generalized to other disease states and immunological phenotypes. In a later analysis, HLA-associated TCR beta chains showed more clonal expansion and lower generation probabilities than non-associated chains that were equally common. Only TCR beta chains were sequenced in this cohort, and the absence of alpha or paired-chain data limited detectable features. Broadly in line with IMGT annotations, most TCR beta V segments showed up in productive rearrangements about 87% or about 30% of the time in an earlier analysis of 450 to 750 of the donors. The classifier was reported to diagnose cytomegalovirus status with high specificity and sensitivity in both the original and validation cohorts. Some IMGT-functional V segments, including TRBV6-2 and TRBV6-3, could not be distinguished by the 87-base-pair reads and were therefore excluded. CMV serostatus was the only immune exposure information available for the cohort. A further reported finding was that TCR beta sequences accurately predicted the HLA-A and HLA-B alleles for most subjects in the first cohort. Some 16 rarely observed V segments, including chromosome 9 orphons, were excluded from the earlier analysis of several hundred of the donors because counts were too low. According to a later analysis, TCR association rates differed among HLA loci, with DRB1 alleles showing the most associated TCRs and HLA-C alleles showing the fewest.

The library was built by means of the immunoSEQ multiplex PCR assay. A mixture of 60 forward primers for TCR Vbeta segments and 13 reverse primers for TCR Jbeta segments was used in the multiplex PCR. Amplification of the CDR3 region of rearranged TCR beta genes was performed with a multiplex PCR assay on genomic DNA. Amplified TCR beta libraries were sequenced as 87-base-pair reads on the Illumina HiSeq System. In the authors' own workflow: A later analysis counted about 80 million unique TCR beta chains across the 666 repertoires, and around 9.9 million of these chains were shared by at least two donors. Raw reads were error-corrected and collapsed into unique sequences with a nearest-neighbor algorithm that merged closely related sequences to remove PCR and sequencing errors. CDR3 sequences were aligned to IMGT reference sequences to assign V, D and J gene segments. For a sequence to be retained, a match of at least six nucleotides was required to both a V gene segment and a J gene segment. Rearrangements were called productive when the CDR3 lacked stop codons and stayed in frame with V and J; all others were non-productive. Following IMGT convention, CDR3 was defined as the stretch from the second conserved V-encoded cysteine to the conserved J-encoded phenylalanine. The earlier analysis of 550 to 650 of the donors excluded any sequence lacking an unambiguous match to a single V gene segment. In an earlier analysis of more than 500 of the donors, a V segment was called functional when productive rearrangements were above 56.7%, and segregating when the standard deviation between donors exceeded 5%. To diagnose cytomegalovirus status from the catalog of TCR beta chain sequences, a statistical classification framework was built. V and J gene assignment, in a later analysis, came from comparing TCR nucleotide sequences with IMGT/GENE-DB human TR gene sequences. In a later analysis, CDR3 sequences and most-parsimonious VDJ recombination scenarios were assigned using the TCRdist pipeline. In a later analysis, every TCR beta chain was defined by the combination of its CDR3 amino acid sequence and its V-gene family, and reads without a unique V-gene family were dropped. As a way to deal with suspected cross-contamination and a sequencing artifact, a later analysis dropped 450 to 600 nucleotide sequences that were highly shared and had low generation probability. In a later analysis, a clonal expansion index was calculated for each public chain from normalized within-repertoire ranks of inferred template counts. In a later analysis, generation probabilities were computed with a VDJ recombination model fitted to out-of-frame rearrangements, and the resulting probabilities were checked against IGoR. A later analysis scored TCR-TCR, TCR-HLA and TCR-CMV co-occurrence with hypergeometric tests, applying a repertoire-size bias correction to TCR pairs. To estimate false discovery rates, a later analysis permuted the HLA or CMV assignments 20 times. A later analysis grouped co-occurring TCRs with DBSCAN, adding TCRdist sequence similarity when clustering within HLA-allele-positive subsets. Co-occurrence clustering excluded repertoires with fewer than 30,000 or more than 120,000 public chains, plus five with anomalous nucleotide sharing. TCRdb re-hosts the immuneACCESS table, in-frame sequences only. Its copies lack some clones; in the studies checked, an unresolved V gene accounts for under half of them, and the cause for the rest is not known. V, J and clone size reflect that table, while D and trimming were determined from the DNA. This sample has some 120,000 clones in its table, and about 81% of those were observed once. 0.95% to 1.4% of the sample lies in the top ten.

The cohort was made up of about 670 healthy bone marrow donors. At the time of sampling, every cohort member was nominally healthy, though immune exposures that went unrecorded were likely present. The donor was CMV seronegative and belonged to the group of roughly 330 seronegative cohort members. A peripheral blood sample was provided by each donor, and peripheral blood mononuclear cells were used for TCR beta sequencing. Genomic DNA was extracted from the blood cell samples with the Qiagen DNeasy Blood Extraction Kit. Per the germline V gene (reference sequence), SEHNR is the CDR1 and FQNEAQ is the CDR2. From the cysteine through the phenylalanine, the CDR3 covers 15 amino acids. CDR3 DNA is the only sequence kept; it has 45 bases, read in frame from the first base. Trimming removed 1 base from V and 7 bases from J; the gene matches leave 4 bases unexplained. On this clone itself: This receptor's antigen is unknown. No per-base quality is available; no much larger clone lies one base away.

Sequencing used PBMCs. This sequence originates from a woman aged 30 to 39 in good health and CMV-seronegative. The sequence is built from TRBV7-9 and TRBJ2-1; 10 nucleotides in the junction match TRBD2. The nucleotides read TGTGCCAGCAGCTTAGGGCTAGCGGGAGTGAATGAGCAGTTCTTC. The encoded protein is CASSLGLAGVNEQFF.